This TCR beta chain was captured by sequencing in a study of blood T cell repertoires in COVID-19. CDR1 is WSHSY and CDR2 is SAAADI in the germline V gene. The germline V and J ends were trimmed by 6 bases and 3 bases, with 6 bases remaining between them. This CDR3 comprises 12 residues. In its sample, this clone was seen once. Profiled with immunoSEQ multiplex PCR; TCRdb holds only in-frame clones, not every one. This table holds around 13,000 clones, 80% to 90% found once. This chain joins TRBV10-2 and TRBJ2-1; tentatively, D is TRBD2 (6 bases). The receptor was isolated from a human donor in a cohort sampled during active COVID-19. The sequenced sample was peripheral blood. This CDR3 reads CASRDYYNEQFF. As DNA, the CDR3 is TGCGCCAGCAGGGACTACTACAATGAGCAGTTCTTC.